This T cell receptor beta chain was captured in a study of T cells in localized non-small cell lung cancer. Repertoires were generated with immunoSEQ multiplex PCR, while TCRdb's copy carries only in-frame clones and drops some. Of almost 65,000 clones listed, roughly 90% were seen once; the top ten hold almost 2%. Germline V gene sequence: CDR1 SGHTA, CDR2 FQGNSA. Trimming pared 0 bases from V and 2 bases from J, leaving 8 bases between. The CDR3 totals 14 residues. A remark on this clone: What it recognizes is unknown.

Findings of the study overall: A median approximately 61 of the top 100 tumor clones appeared in adjacent lung. Overall survival was longer when the density of T cells in the blood was higher. Uninvolved adjacent lung showed peak T cell clonality, exceeding tumor. Only one tumor region was sequenced, so heterogeneity remains possible.

The input for sequencing was peripheral blood, taken before any cancer treatment. The chain employs TRBV7-2 and TRBJ2-7; D is possibly TRBD1 (5 bases). The TCR sequence derives from a woman aged 40-75 years with stage I lung adenocarcinoma. Here the CDR3 DNA reads TGTGCCAGCAGCTTAGCCCAGGGCCCCTACGAGCAGTACTTC. The encoded protein is CASSLAQGPYEQYF.